The 10 T cell receptor beta chains below all came from one sample that was sequenced in a study of CD8+CD57+ T cells in acquired aplastic anemia. CDR3 and TCR beta VDJ profiling relied on a genomic DNA template. TCRdb reprocessed the reads with MiXCR, giving one entry per CDR3 protein. Counted here are 400,000 to 450,000 distinct CDR3 sequences, 65% to 80% occurring once; the ten biggest clones make up 3% to 5%. The sequenced material came from sorted CD4+, CD8+, or CD8+CD57+ T cells (not recorded which) from PBMCs. All receptors derive from a human donor in good health, serving as a control.

V gene TRBV12-3 or TRBV12-4 combines with J gene TRBJ2-1, with 12 positions matching TRBD1. CDR3 length: 13 amino acids. Trimming at V came to 6 bases and at J to 8 bases, leaving 2 bases not matched to a gene. CDR3 sequence reads: CASRGTGGDEQFF. The CDR3 DNA reads TGTGCCAGCAGAGGGACAGGGGGCGATGAGCAGTTCTTC.

This chain joins TRBV11-1 and TRBJ2-3, with 12 bases fitting TRBD2. The V segment lost 5 bases and the J segment 2 bases; nucleotides outside the gene matches: 11. CDR3 size: 18 residues. The V gene's germline CDR1 is SGHAT and CDR2 FQDESV (reference sequence). In nucleotides, the CDR3 is TGTGCCAGCAGCCCAGGGACTAGCGGGCTACCCTACACAGATACGCAGTATTTT. This translates into CASSPGTSGLPYTDTQYF.

Notes on this clonotype: The CDR3 carries no conserved terminal phenylalanine or tryptophan, so it likely arises from a read error. V gene TRBV5-1 combines with J gene TRBJ2-1; D gene unclear. The CDR3 length is 15 residues. Germline CDR1 is SGHRS and CDR2 is YFSETQ. CDR3 residues: CARDILRGSCNEQFL. CDR3 nucleotide sequence: TGCGCCAGAGACATACTCCGAGGCTCCTGCAATGAGCAGTTCCTC.

This sequence joins TRBV5-6 and TRBJ2-2; D call uncertain. The ends were cut back, 0 bases at V and 5 bases at J, with 8 bases in the middle. CDR3 length: 14 residues. Germline V lookup: CDR1 SGHDT, CDR2 YYEEEE. CDR3 region: CASSLDRATGELFF. In nucleotides, the CDR3 is TGTGCCAGCAGCTTGGACCGCGCGACCGGGGAGCTGTTTTTT.

Note on this clonotype: At one end the junction does not follow the germline gene, possibly because of a read error. The J gene is TRBJ1-2, the V gene TRBV29-1, with a possible D match to TRBD1 (6 bases). Germline values: CDR1 SQVTM, CDR2 ANQGSEA. The CDR3 extends over 13 amino acids. The CDR3: CSVQGGLRYGYTF. CDR3 DNA sequence: TGCAGCGTCCAAGGGGGGCTTCGCTATGGCTATACCTTC.

In its sample, this clonotype was seen many times. This chain links TRBV18 with TRBJ2-7; D uncertain. Trimming removed 3 bases at V and 4 bases at J, with 16 bases between. This CDR3 has 15 residues. CDR1 and CDR2 (germline): KGHSH, LQKENI. In nucleotides, the CDR3 is TGTGCCAGCTCACCCACGTTCGGTTCTACTTACGAGCAGTACTTC. Encoded protein: CASSPTFGSTYEQYF. Using reference TRBV18 and TRBJ2-7 for the parts outside the CDR3, the full variable domain is NAGVMQNPRHLVRRRGQEARLRCSPMKGHSHVYWYRQLPEEGLKFMVYLQKENIIDESGMPKERFSAEFPKEGPSILRIQQVVRGDSAAYFCASSPTFGSTYEQYFGPGTRLTVT.

Comments on this clonotype: At one of its ends the junction is not consistent with the germline gene, which may arise from a read error. The chain carries TRBV11-3 and TRBJ1-1, with 7 bases identical to TRBD1. The CDR3 is 14 residues long. The V gene's germline CDR1 is SGHNT and CDR2 YENEEA. The CDR3 reads CANSLNRGNTEAFF. DNA for the CDR3: TGTGCCAACAGCTTGAACAGGGGGAACACTGAAGCTTTCTTT. Drawing the rest from reference TRBV11-3 and TRBJ1-1, the complete variable domain is EAGVVQSPRYKIIEKKQPVAFWCNPISGHNTLYWYLQNLGQGPELLIRYENEEAVDDSQLPKDRFSAERLKGVDSTLKIQPAELGDSAVYLCANSLNRGNTEAFFGQGTRLTVV.

This rearrangement joins TRBV19 to TRBJ1-5, with 11 nucleotides matching TRBD1. The V gene's germline CDR1 is LNHDA and CDR2 SQIVND (reference sequence). Trimming took 8 bases from V and 14 from J; bases not matched to a gene: 11. This CDR3 region has 13 residues. The CDR3 DNA reads as TGTGCCAGTGTAAGGACAGGGGGCACGAATGAGCATTTT. Translating it yields CASVRTGGTNEHF.

The genes are TRBV4-3 and TRBJ1-1; D is unclear. V dropped 2 bases and J dropped 0 bases, with 7 bases sitting between them. In germline, CDR1 is LGHNA, CDR2 YSLEER. The CDR3 is 14 residues long. CDR3 DNA sequence: TGCGCCAGCAGCCAAAGCACAATGAACACTGAAGCTTTCTTT. It codes for CASSQSTMNTEAFF.

The chain uses TRBV15 and TRBJ1-2; D is unresolved. Germline CDR1 is LNHNV and CDR2 is YYDKDF (reference sequence). Trimming stripped 4 bases from V and 2 bases from J, with 14 bases between. This CDR3 is built from 15 residues. The CDR3: CATSIVRKANYGYTF. The CDR3 DNA is TGTGCCACCAGCATAGTACGGAAAGCGAACTATGGCTACACCTTC.